This entry describes one T cell receptor beta chain. Its antigen is not identified. These data are taken from a study of T cell responses to AZD1222 COVID-19 vaccine. Study details: Timing groups of about 4 and about 12 weeks for second doses were pooled.

Study findings and constraints: The sample set comprised mostly white British donors with more females, and clonal diversity was possibly underestimated.

CDR3 length: 16 amino acids. V was shortened by 5 bases and J by 3 bases, with 17 bases between the two germline ends. Germline assignment: CDR1 PRHDT and CDR2 FYEKMQ (reference sequence). Using immunoSEQ multiplex PCR, the repertoire was profiled, and TCRdb retains in-frame clones only, with some absent. The sample consists of around 180,000 clones, 90% of them appearing once. The chain couples TRBV13 to TRBJ1-5; D is unclear. Sequenced material: peripheral blood, taken on day 0 of AZD1222 vaccination. The receptor was isolated from an adult in good health. The CDR3 region has the DNA TGTGCCAGCAGCCTCTCGTCGGGAAGGGTCAATCAGCCCCAGCATTTT. Its protein is CASSLSSGRVNQPQHF.